This T cell receptor beta chain was recovered during a study of blood T cell repertoires in COVID-19. The CDR3 contains 16 residues. The junction had 4 bases not matched to a gene; V was cut back by 3 bases and J by 0 bases. Germline CDR1 reads LGHNT; CDR2 reads FRNRAP. Method: immunoSEQ multiplex PCR; TCRdb's copy keeps in-frame clones and lacks some. The data contain under 200,000 clones, 84% of them singletons. Sample: PBMCs or T cells enriched from blood (not recorded which). The clonotype comes from a woman aged 25-40 years who had been exposed to COVID-19. The chain uses TRBV12-5 and TRBJ2-1, with 8 bases lining up with TRBD1. For the CDR3, the DNA is TGTGCTAGTGGTTTCGCCACAGGGGGCTCCTACAATGAGCAGTTCTTC. It yields the protein CASGFATGGSYNEQFF.